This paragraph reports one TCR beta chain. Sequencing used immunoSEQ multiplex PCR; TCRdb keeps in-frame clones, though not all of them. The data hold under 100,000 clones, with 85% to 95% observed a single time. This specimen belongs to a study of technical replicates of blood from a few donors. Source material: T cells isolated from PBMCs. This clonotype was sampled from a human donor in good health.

CDR3 amino acids: CAWTGTGTTNNQPQHF. In DNA form, the CDR3 reads TGTGCCTGGACCGGGACAGGGACGACTAACAATCAGCCCCAGCATTTT. The gene calls are TRBV30 and TRBJ1-5; 9 positions match TRBD1. Germline V gives CDR1 GTSNPN, CDR2 SVGIG (reference sequence). CDR3 length: 16 amino acids. The ends lost 4 bases at V and 3 bases at J; junction bases unmatched: 10.